One sample yielded the 15 T cell receptor beta chains listed below, sequenced in a study of T cells in Graves' hyperthyroidism and ophthalmopathy. Researchers took RNA transcripts and amplified the TCR beta CDR3 regions from them. TCR CDR3 regions were first amplified by RT-PCR with HTBI primers. Via MiXCR, TCRdb re-called the multiplex PCR reads, giving one row per CDR3 protein. Of a few hundred thousand distinct CDR3 sequences detected, less than 20% appear once; the ten largest clones hold under 8%. What was sequenced was blood. Receptor source: a woman aged 30 to 39 with Graves' hyperthyroidism.

This clonotype has only a few counts. The CDR3 spells CASRLPGQSNQPQHF. CDR3 DNA: TGTGCCAGCAGACTTCCGGGACAGAGCAATCAGCCCCAGCATTTT. The rearrangement uses TRBV6-1 and TRBJ1-5; the match to TRBD1 covers 7 bases. Trimming removed 6 bases from V and 1 base from J; junction bases left unmatched: 6. Per germline, CDR1 MNHNS and CDR2 SASEGT. This CDR3 contains 15 residues.

This clonotype was observed many times. The J gene is TRBJ2-1, the V gene TRBV6-1; D gene ambiguous. The CDR3 contains 15 residues. Trimming removed 8 bases from V and 2 bases from J, with 16 bases in between. The germline V gene has CDR1 MNHNS and CDR2 SASEGT. The CDR3 DNA reads as TGTGCCAGCTCAACTGGTCCAGGTCCCTACAATGAGCAGTTCTTC. This sequence encodes CASSTGPGPYNEQFF.

This clonotype occurred many times. The chain carries TRBV7-2 and TRBJ2-7; 12 bases match TRBD2. The V gene end was trimmed by 3 bases and the J gene end by 6 bases; junction bases not matched to a gene: 9. The CDR3 length is 16 residues. Germline V gene data show CDR1 as SGHTA and CDR2 as FQGNSA. CDR3 bases: TGTGCCAGCAGCTTGAGGGGGGGACTAGCGGGCGCCGAGCAGTACTTC. Encoded protein: CASSLRGGLAGAEQYF.

This clonotype was observed at least ten times. V is TRBV6-2 or TRBV6-3 and J is TRBJ1-1, with D maybe TRBD1 (6 bases). Germline loops: CDR1 MNHEY, CDR2 SVGEGT. The CDR3 has 14 residues. The V gene lost 3 bases and the J gene lost 5 bases, with 13 bases spanning the gap. CDR3 sequence: CASSYEGGGTEAFF. The CDR3 DNA sequence: TGTGCCAGCAGTTATGAGGGAGGGGGAACTGAAGCTTTCTTT.

This clonotype was found a few times. The chain recombines TRBV12-3 or TRBV12-4 with TRBJ2-7, with D possibly TRBD1 on 5 matching bases. V dropped 3 bases and J dropped 2 bases, with 11 bases sitting between them. This CDR3 has 14 amino acids. DNA for the CDR3: TGTGCCAGCAGTTTTCAATCAGGGCCCTACGAGCAGTACTTC. It translates to CASSFQSGPYEQYF.

V gene TRBV28 combines with J gene TRBJ2-7, with 8 positions matching TRBD1. The CDR3 sequence is 14 residues long. After removal of 1 base from V and 3 bases from J, the junction contained 2 bases not matched to a gene. Germline V gene sequence: CDR1 MDHEN, CDR2 SYDVKM. The CDR3 DNA is TGTGCCAGCAGTTTATATGGGACAGGCTACGAGCAGTACTTC. Translating it yields CASSLYGTGYEQYF.

In this sample, this clonotype turned up many times. This rearrangement joins TRBV11-3 to TRBJ2-1; 8 positions match TRBD1. Trimming cost V 5 bases and J 9 bases; bases outside gene matches: 9. The germline gives CDR1 SGHNT, CDR2 YENEEA. CDR3 size: 14 residues. The CDR3 region has the DNA TGTGCCAGCAGCCCCCCGGACAGGGAGAGTGAGCAGTTCTTC. Translated, it gives CASSPPDRESEQFF.

In this sample, this clonotype turned up many times. V is TRBV6-1 and J is TRBJ2-7; D is uncertain. Between the trimmed V and J ends, which lost 5 bases and 7 bases, there was a span of 12 bases. This CDR3 is 12 amino acids long. Germline V gene data show CDR1 as MNHNS and CDR2 as SASEGT. The DNA for the CDR3 is TGTGCCAGCAGTAAGCTATTACGAGAGCAGTACTTC. Translating it yields CASSKLLREQYF.

This clonotype was seen a handful of times. The rearrangement uses TRBV18 and TRBJ1-1; 7 bases fit TRBD1. The germline gives CDR1 KGHSH, CDR2 LQKENI. The junction had 6 bases not matched to a gene; V was cut back by 3 bases and J by 5 bases. The CDR3 is made up of 14 amino acids. The CDR3 sequence is CASSPIGGGTEAFF. DNA for the CDR3: TGTGCCAGCTCACCTATAGGGGGCGGGACTGAAGCTTTCTTT. The full variable domain, in which reference TRBV18 and TRBJ1-1 provide the parts outside the CDR3, is NAGVMQNPRHLVRRRGQEARLRCSPMKGHSHVYWYRQLPEEGLKFMVYLQKENIIDESGMPKERFSAEFPKEGPSILRIQQVVRGDSAAYFCASSPIGGGTEAFFGQGTRLTVV.

The chain employs TRBV24-1 and TRBJ2-2; 11 nucleotides line up with TRBD2. The CDR3 has 19 residues. Losses at the gene ends were 4 bases for V and 0 bases for J; bases not matched to a gene: 9. Germline CDR1 reads KGHDR; CDR2 reads SFDVKD. The CDR3 here is CATSDTLLAGGSNTGELFF. The CDR3 DNA is TGTGCCACCAGTGACACCCTTCTAGCGGGAGGATCGAACACCGGGGAGCTGTTTTTT.

Points on this clonotype: A clone one base away is much larger, so this may be a read error. This chain joins TRBV20-1 and TRBJ2-7, with D hard to call. V gave up 0 bases and J gave up 0 bases, with 6 bases separating them. The CDR3 covers 13 residues. Per the germline V gene, CDR1 is DFQATT and CDR2 is SNEGSKA (reference sequence). This chain's CDR3 is CSAREAASYEQYF. DNA of the CDR3: TGCAGTGCTAGAGAGGCGGCCTCCTACGAGCAGTACTTC.

This clonotype has ten or more counts. The chain links TRBV2 to TRBJ2-5; D perhaps matches TRBD2 (5 bases). Germline CDR1 and CDR2: SNHLY and FYNNEI. The CDR3 has 13 amino acids. V shed 7 bases and J shed 5 bases, with 14 bases lying between them. CDR3 region: CASTLAQRETQYF. CDR3 sequence (DNA): TGTGCCAGCACGCTAGCTCAGCGGGAGACCCAGTACTTC.

This chain joins TRBV2 and TRBJ2-1, with TRBD2 matching over 15 bases. CDR3 length: 15 residues. V shed 6 bases and J 7 bases; nucleotides not matched to a gene: 4. Germline assignment: CDR1 SNHLY and CDR2 FYNNEI. The CDR3 DNA follows: TGTGCCAGCAGGGGGGGACTAGCGGGAGGTAATGAGCAGTTCTTC. This sequence encodes CASRGGLAGGNEQFF.

This clonotype was counted at least ten times. The chain combines TRBV5-1 with TRBJ1-1; the match to TRBD1 covers 10 bases. Looked up from germline, CDR1 is SGHRS and CDR2 is YFSETQ. CDR3 length equals 15 residues. V dropped 5 bases and J dropped 3; count of bases not matched to a gene: 7. Written as DNA, the CDR3 is TGCGCCAGCAGTTCGTGGACAGGGGGAGACACTGAAGCTTTCTTT. It is translated as CASSSWTGGDTEAFF.

The sample holds many counts of this clonotype. The chain employs TRBV18 and TRBJ1-1; D unresolved. The CDR3 contains 16 residues. The V end lost 3 bases, the J end lost 2 bases, and 16 bases lay between the germline ends. Germline assignment: CDR1 KGHSH and CDR2 LQKENI. The CDR3 sequence is CASSPTGPQTNTEAFF. The CDR3 DNA sequence: TGTGCCAGCTCACCGACGGGTCCTCAGACCAACACTGAAGCTTTCTTT.